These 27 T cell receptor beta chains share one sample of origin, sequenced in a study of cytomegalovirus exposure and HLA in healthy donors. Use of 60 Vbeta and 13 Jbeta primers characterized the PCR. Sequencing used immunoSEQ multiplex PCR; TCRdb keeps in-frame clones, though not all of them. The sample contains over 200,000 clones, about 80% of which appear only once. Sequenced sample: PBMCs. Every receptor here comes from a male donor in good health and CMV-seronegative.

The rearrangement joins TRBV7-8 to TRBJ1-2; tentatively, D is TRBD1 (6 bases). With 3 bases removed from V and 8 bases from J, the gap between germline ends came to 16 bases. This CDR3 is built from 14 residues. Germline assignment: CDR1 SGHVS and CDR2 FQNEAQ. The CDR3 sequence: CASSLQGYLGGYTF. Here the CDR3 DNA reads TGTGCCAGCAGCTTGCAGGGGTACTTGGGAGGCTACACCTTC.

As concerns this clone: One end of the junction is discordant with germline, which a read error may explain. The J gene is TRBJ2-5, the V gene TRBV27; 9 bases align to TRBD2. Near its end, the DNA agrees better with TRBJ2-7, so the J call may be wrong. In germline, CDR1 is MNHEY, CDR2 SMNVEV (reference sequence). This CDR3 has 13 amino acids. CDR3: CVSKDSGSLEQYF. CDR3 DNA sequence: TGTGTCAGCAAGGATAGCGGGAGTCTCGAGCAGTACTTC.

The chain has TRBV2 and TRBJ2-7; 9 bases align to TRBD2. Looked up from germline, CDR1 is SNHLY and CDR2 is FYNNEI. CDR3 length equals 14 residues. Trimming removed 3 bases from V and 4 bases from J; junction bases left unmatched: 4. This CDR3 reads CASSESAGGYEQYF. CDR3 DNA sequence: TGTGCCAGCAGTGAGTCGGCGGGGGGGTACGAGCAGTACTTC.

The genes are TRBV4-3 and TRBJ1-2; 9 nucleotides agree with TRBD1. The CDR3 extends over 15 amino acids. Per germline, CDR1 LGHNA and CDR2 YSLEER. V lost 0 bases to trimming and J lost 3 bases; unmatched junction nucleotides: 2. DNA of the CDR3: TGCGCCAGCAGCCAAGACCGGACAGGGGACTATGGCTACACCTTC. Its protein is CASSQDRTGDYGYTF.

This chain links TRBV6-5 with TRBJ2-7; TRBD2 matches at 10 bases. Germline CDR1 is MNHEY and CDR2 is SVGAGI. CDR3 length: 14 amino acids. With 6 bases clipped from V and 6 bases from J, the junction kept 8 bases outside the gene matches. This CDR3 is CASSISGGAIEQYF. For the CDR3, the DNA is TGTGCCAGCAGCATCAGCGGGGGGGCCATCGAGCAGTACTTC.

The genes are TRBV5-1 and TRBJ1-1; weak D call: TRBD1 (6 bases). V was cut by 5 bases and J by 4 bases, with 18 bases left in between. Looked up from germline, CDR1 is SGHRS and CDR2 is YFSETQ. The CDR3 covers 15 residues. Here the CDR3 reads CASRVAGGAVTEAFF. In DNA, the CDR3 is TGCGCCAGCAGAGTGGCGGGGGGGGCGGTCACTGAAGCTTTCTTT.

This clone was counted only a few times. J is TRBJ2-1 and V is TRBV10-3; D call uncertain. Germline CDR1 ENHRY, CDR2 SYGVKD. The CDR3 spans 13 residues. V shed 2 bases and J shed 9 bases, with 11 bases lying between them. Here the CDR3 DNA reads TGTGCCATCAGTGAGCTTAACTCCCCTGAGCAGTTCTTC. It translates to CAISELNSPEQFF.

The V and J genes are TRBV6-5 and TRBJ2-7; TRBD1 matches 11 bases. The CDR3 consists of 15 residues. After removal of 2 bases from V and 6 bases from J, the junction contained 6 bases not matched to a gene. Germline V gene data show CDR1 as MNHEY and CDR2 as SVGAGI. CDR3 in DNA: TGTGCCAGCAGTTACGGACAGGGGGCGTTAGTCGAGCAGTACTTC. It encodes CASSYGQGALVEQYF.

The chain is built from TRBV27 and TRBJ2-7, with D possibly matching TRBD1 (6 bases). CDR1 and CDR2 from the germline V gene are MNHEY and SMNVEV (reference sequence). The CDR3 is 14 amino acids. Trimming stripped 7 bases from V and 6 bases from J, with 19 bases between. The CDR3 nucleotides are TGTGCCAGCACTCTAGGCAGGGGTCGGGGCGAGCAGTACTTC. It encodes CASTLGRGRGEQYF.

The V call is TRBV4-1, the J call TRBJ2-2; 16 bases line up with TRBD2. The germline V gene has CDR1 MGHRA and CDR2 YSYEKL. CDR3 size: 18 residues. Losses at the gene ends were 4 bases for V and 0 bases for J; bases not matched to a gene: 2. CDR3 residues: CASSPGTSGGANTGELFF. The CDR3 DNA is TGCGCCAGCAGCCCCGGGACTAGCGGGGGGGCGAACACCGGGGAGCTGTTTTTT.

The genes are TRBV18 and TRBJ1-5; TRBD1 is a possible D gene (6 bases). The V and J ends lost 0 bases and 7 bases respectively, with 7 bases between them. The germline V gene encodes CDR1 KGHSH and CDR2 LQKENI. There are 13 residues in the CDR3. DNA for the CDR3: TGTGCCAGCTCACCACCGGACAGCCAGCCCCAGCATTTT. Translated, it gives CASSPPDSQPQHF.

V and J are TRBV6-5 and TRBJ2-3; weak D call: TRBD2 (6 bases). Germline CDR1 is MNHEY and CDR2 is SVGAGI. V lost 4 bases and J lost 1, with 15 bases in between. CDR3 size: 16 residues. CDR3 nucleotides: TGTGCCAGCAGTTTAGCCGGGCGGGGTCGCACAGATACGCAGTATTTT. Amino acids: CASSLAGRGRTDTQYF.

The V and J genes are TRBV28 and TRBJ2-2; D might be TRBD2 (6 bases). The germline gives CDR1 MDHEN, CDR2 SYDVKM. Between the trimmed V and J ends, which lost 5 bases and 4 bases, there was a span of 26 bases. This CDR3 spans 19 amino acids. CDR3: CASSPHGPLGSGRTGELFF. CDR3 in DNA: TGTGCCAGCAGTCCCCATGGCCCCCTCGGGAGCGGGCGCACCGGGGAGCTGTTTTTT.

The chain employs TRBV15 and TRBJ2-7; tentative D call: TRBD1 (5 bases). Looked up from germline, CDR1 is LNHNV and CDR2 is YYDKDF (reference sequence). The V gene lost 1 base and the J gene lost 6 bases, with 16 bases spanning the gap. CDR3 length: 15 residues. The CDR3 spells CATSRVKGLALEQYF. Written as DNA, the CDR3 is TGTGCCACCAGCAGAGTAAAGGGGCTGGCTCTCGAGCAGTACTTC.

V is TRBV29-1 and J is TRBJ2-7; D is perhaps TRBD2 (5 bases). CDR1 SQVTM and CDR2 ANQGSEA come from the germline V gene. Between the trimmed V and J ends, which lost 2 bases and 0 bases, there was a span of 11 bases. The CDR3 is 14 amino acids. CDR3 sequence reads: CSVELADSSYEQYF. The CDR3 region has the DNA TGCAGCGTTGAACTAGCCGATAGCTCCTACGAGCAGTACTTC.

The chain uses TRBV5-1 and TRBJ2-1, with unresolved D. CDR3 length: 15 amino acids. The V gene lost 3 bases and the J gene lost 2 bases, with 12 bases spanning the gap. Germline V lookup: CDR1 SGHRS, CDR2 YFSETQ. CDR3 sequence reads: CASSSGALPYNEQFF. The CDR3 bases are TGCGCCAGCAGCTCCGGTGCACTTCCCTACAATGAGCAGTTCTTC.

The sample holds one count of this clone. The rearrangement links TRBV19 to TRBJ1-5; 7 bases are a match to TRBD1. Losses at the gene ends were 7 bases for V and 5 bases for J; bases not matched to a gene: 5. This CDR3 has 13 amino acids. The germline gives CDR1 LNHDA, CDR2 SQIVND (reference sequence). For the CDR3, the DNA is TGTGCCAGTACGAGACAGGGAGATCAGCCCCAGCATTTT. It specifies CASTRQGDQPQHF.

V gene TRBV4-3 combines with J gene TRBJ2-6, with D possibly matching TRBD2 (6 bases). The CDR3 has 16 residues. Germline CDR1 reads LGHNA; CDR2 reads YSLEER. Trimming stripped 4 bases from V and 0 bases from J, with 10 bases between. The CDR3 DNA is TGCGCCAGCAGCCCCCCGGGGGTCTCTGGGGCCAACGTCCTGACTTTC. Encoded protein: CASSPPGVSGANVLTF.

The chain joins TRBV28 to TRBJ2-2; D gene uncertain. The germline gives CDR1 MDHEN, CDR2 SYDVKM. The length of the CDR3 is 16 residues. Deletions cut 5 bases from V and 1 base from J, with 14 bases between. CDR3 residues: CASSPQSLGNTGELFF. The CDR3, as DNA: TGTGCCAGCAGTCCACAGTCGTTAGGGAACACCGGGGAGCTGTTTTTT.

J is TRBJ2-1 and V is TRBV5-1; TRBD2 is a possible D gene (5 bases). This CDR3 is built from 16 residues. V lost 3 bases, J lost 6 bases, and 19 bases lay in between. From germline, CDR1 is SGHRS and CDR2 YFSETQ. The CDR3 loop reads CASSSRRAGLTNEQFF. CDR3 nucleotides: TGCGCCAGCAGCTCCAGGCGGGCAGGACTGACCAATGAGCAGTTCTTC. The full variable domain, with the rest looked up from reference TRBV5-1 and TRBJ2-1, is KAGVTQTPRYLIKTRGQQVTLSCSPISGHRSVSWYQQTPGQGLQFLFEYFSETQRNKGNFPGRFSGRQFSNSRSEMNVSTLELGDSALYLCASSSRRAGLTNEQFFGPGTRLTVL.

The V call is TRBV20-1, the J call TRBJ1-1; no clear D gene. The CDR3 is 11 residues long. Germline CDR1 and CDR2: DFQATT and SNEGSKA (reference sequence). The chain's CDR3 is CGAYPAAEAFF. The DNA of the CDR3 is TGCGGAGCATACCCCGCCGCTGAAGCTTTCTTT.

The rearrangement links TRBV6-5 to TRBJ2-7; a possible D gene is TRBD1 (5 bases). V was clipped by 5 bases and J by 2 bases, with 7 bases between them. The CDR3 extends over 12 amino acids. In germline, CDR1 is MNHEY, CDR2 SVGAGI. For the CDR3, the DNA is TGTGCCAGCAGTGGCAGGGCCTACGAGCAGTACTTC. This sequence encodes CASSGRAYEQYF.

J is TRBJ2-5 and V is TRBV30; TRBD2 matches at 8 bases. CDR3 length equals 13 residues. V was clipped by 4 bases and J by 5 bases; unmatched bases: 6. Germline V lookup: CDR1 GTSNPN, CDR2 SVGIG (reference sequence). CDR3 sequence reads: CAWKRGRSETQYF. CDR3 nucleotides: TGTGCCTGGAAGCGGGGGAGATCGGAGACCCAGTACTTC.

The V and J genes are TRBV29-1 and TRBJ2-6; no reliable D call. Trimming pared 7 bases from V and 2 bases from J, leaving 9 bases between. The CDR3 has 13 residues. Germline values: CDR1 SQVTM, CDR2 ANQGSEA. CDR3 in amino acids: CSAADPGANVLTF. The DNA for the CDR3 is TGCAGCGCGGCGGATCCTGGGGCCAACGTCCTGACTTTC.

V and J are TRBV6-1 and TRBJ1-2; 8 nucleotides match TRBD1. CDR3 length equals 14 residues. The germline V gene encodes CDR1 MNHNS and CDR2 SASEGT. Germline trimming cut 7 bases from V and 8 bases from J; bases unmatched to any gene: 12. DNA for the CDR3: TGTGCCAGCACCCTTGGGACAGGCGAATGGGGCTACACCTTC. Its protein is CASTLGTGEWGYTF.

The CDR3 here is CASSHQETSGEQYF. The CDR3 DNA is TGTGCCAGCAGCCACCAGGAGACTAGCGGCGAGCAGTACTTC. The chain couples TRBV7-8 to TRBJ2-7; TRBD2 matches at 9 bases. CDR3 length: 14 residues. Germline values: CDR1 SGHVS, CDR2 FQNEAQ. Unmatched junction bases numbered 8, after V lost 5 bases and J lost 6 bases.

DNA of the CDR3: TGTGCCACCAGCACGCCCCTAGCTGGCTGGGAGACCCAGTACTTC. Its protein product is CATSTPLAGWETQYF. The J gene is TRBJ2-5, the V gene TRBV15; TRBD2 might be the D (5 bases). The CDR3 runs 15 residues. With 4 bases removed from V and 5 bases from J, the gap between germline ends came to 17 bases. The germline V gene has CDR1 LNHNV and CDR2 YYDKDF (reference sequence).